Listed below are T cell receptor beta chains from one sample, sequenced in a study of PD-1 blockade in classical Hodgkin lymphoma. Clones were sequenced by immunoSEQ multiplex PCR, and TCRdb holds only the in-frame ones, with some missing. The table has roughly 60,000 clones, 88% seen once. The input for sequencing was peripheral blood mononuclear cells (PBMCs), taken before the second cycle of nivolumab. All receptors come from a human donor with classical Hodgkin lymphoma. CDR3s include the opening cysteine and the closing phenylalanine or tryptophan. A D gene is named only where the DNA matches it firmly. Expanded clones are given a class, and other clones once, few, many or no size at all.

J | V | D | size | CDR3 | DNA
TRBJ2-7 | TRBV4-1 | - | - | CASSQVHSYSYEQYF | TGCGCCAGCAGCCAAGTTCACAGTTACTCCTACGAGCAGTACTTC
TRBJ1-1 | TRBV5-1 | TRBD1 | - | CASSPQGGNTEAFF | TGCGCCAGCAGCCCGCAGGGGGGGAACACTGAAGCTTTCTTT
TRBJ2-3 | TRBV2 | - | - | CASSRMVGATDTQYF | TGTGCCAGCAGTCGGATGGTGGGGGCTACAGATACGCAGTATTTT
TRBJ2-1 | TRBV7-9 | - | once | CASSSDREYYNEQFF | TGTGCCAGCAGCTCTGACCGGGAGTACTACAATGAGCAGTTCTTC
TRBJ1-3 | TRBV5-1 | - | - | CASSYDLVGNTIYF | TGCGCCAGCAGCTATGACCTAGTGGGAAACACCATATATTTT
TRBJ1-5 | TRBV7-9 | TRBD1 | - | CASSAGQGNQPQHF | TGTGCCAGCAGCGCCGGACAGGGCAATCAGCCCCAGCATTTT
TRBJ2-7 | TRBV6-6 | - | - | CASSSPDRKPRNGQYF | TGTGCCAGCAGTTCCCCGGACAGAAAACCTAGAAATGGGCAGTACTTC
TRBJ2-2 | TRBV5-1 | TRBD2 | - | CASSLARVAGRTGELFF | TGCGCCAGCAGCTTGGCCCGGGTAGCGGGGAGGACCGGGGAGCTGTTTTTT
TRBJ2-3 | TRBV19 | - | once | CASRDVRGETDTQYF | TGTGCCAGTAGGGATGTTAGGGGGGAGACAGATACGCAGTATTTT
TRBJ2-2 | TRBV4-1 | - | - | CASSQAQNTGELFF | TGCGCCAGCAGCCAAGCGCAGAACACCGGGGAGCTGTTTTTT
TRBJ1-1 | TRBV5-4 | - | - | CASSSLRVEGNTEAFF | TGTGCCAGCAGCTCTTTAAGAGTTGAGGGGAACACTGAAGCTTTCTTT
TRBJ1-6 | TRBV6-6 | - | - | CASSYEGRNSPLHF | TGTGCCAGCAGTTATGAAGGCCGAAATTCACCCCTCCACTTT
TRBJ1-1 | TRBV7-9 | - | - | CASSFSRSIEAFF | TGTGCCAGCAGCTTCAGTCGGAGTATTGAAGCTTTCTTT
TRBJ2-2 | TRBV9 | TRBD1 | few | CASSRTGVTGELFF | TGTGCCAGCAGTCGTACAGGGGTCACCGGGGAGCTGTTTTTT
TRBJ2-1 | TRBV5-1 | - | - | CASSLLRANSYNEQFF | TGCGCCAGCAGCTTGTTGCGCGCCAACTCCTACAATGAGCAGTTCTTC
TRBJ2-6 | TRBV5-5 | - | once | CASSPLGSGANVLTF | TGTGCCAGCAGCCCGTTAGGGTCTGGGGCCAACGTCCTGACTTTC
TRBJ2-1 | TRBV11-2 | TRBD2 | - | CASSLFRGRGGYNEQFF | TGTGCCAGCAGCTTATTCCGGGGCCGCGGGGGGTACAATGAGCAGTTCTTC
TRBJ2-7 | TRBV6-5 | - | - | CASSYSPESPNYEQYF | TGTGCCAGCAGTTACTCGCCAGAATCACCGAACTACGAGCAGTACTTC
TRBJ2-7 | TRBV5-5 | TRBD1 | - | CASSPPGTGKNYEQYF | TGTGCCAGCAGCCCGCCCGGGACAGGAAAGAACTACGAGCAGTACTTC
TRBJ1-1 | TRBV19 | - | - | CASSRSGAAFF | TGTGCCAGTAGTAGATCAGGGGCCGCTTTCTTT
TRBJ1-5 | TRBV9 | - | - | CASSVGLNQPQHF | TGTGCCAGCAGCGTGGGGTTAAATCAGCCCCAGCATTTT
TRBJ1-3 | TRBV28 | TRBD1 | - | CASSWPGQGSSGNTIYF | TGTGCCAGCAGTTGGCCGGGACAGGGAAGCTCTGGAAACACCATATATTTT
TRBJ2-3 | TRBV5-1 | TRBD2 | - | CASSLDHGTSYDTQYF | TGCGCCAGCAGCTTGGATCATGGGACTAGCTACGATACGCAGTATTTT
TRBJ1-1 | TRBV5-1 | - | - | CASSATGSSTEAFF | TGCGCCAGCAGCGCAACAGGGTCGTCCACTGAAGCTTTCTTT
TRBJ2-2 | TRBV5-1 | TRBD1 | - | CASSFLTGDTGELFF | TGCGCCAGCAGCTTCCTGACAGGGGACACCGGGGAGCTGTTTTTT
TRBJ2-3 | TRBV6-6 | TRBD2 | - | CASSAGGNTDTQYF | TGTGCCAGCTCCGCGGGGGGCAACACAGATACGCAGTATTTT
TRBJ2-2 | TRBV6-5 | - | - | CASHFRGTGELFF | TGTGCCAGTCACTTCCGGGGGACCGGGGAGCTGTTTTTT
TRBJ2-2 | TRBV5-1 | - | - | CASSLDTNSGELFF | TGCGCCAGCAGCTTGGACACCAACTCCGGGGAGCTGTTTTTT
TRBJ2-2 | TRBV7-6 | TRBD2 | - | CASSSLGVAGVTNTGELFF | TGTGCCAGCAGCTCCCTCGGGGTAGCGGGGGTTACGAACACCGGGGAGCTGTTTTTT
TRBJ1-2 | TRBV7-9 | TRBD1 | - | CASSQLGQGDGYTF | TGTGCCAGCAGCCAGTTGGGACAGGGGGATGGCTACACCTTC
TRBJ2-5 | TRBV27 | TRBD2 | - | CATKRLASGQETQYF | TGTGCCACTAAAAGGCTGGCTAGCGGACAAGAGACCCAGTACTTC